Shown below are 15 T cell receptor beta chains from a single sample sequenced in a study of T cells after yellow fever vaccination. MiXCR, applied by TCRdb to the 5' RACE reads, yields one record per CDR3 protein. The sample holds some 390,000 distinct CDR3 sequences, roughly a sixth seen once. The sample in question was PBMCs, obtained before the yellow fever booster vaccination. The source is a man younger than 35 who received the YFV17D yellow fever vaccine.

This chain links TRBV5-1 with TRBJ2-6; D gene ambiguous. CDR1 is SGHRS and CDR2 is YFSETQ in the germline V gene. Trimming shortened V by 4 bases and J by 4 bases, and 12 bases separated the two germline ends. The length of the CDR3 is 15 residues. CDR3 sequence (DNA): TGCGCCAGCAGCCTGGACCTTCTGGGGGCCAACGTCCTGACTTTC. Translation: CASSLDLLGANVLTF.

V usage is TRBV9 and J usage is TRBJ1-6; a possible D gene is TRBD1 (5 bases). The CDR3 has 15 residues. Trimming shortened V by 4 bases and J by 14 bases, and 22 bases separated the two germline ends. Germline V gene data show CDR1 as SGDLS and CDR2 as YYNGEE. CDR3 in DNA: TGTGCCAGCAGCCCCCTGGGGGGGGGGATTATGTCCCTCCACTTT. As protein: CASSPLGGGIMSLHF.

The chain carries TRBV20-1 and TRBJ2-1; 8 bases line up with TRBD1. The CDR3 is 12 residues long. The V segment lost 6 bases and the J segment 5 bases; nucleotides outside the gene matches: 3. Germline CDR1 reads DFQATT; CDR2 reads SNEGSKA (reference sequence). The CDR3 loop is CSAPDRDNEQFF. The DNA of the CDR3 is TGCAGTGCCCCGGACAGGGACAATGAGCAGTTCTTC.

The rearrangement links TRBV24-1 to TRBJ2-2; D gene uncertain. Germline lookup yields CDR1 KGHDR and CDR2 SFDVKD. The V gene lost 4 bases and the J gene lost 7 bases, with 12 bases spanning the gap. This CDR3 region has 14 residues. CDR3 DNA: TGTGCCACCAGTGACACCCGCAGGCTCGGGGAGCTGTTTTTT. Its protein is CATSDTRRLGELFF.

This clonotype was observed a handful of times. The chain combines TRBV5-1 with TRBJ1-1, with a possible D match to TRBD1 (6 bases). Per germline, CDR1 SGHRS and CDR2 YFSETQ. This CDR3 spans 15 amino acids. Trimming pared 5 bases from V and 1 base from J, leaving 15 bases between. The CDR3 bases are TGCGCCAGCAGTCCGACCGGGACAAAGAACACTGAAGCTTTCTTT. Residues: CASSPTGTKNTEAFF.

This rearrangement joins TRBV7-9 to TRBJ1-1, with D uncertain. V dropped 1 base and J dropped 10 bases, with 10 bases sitting between them. The CDR3 has 12 amino acids. Germline V gene lookup returns CDR1 SEHNR and CDR2 FQNEAQ (reference sequence). The CDR3 region is CASSLDPGRAFF. In DNA form, the CDR3 reads TGTGCCAGCAGCTTAGATCCGGGGAGAGCTTTCTTT.

This chain uses TRBV12-5 with TRBJ2-3, with D hard to call. CDR3 length: 15 amino acids. Trimming took 7 bases from V and 1 from J, leaving 15 bases between them. Germline-derived CDR1 and CDR2 are LGHNT and FRNRAP. The CDR3 coding sequence is TGTGCTAGTGCCGAGCCCCCTCGGGGCACAGATACGCAGTATTTT. Protein: CASAEPPRGTDTQYF.

This clonotype was counted a few times. This chain joins TRBV27 and TRBJ1-5, with D tentatively TRBD1 (5 bases). Germline CDR1 MNHEY, CDR2 SMNVEV (reference sequence). This CDR3 region has 15 residues. Between the trimmed V and J ends, which lost 6 bases and 6 bases, there was a span of 18 bases. CDR3 sequence (DNA): TGTGCCAGCAGCCCCGGGACGACCCGGAGTCAGCCCCAGCATTTT. It specifies CASSPGTTRSQPQHF.

The J gene is TRBJ2-7, the V gene TRBV7-9; D not resolved. This CDR3 spans 15 amino acids. CDR1 is SEHNR, CDR2 FQNEAQ, per germline (reference sequence). V was cut by 4 bases and J by 0 bases, with 13 bases left in between. CDR3 loop: CASSSIPGPSYEQYV. The CDR3, as DNA: TGTGCCAGCAGCTCAATACCGGGCCCCTCCTACGAGCAGTACGTC.

This clonotype was picked up a small number of times. The CDR3 region is CASSSRQGADNEQFF. Here the CDR3 DNA reads TGTGCCAGCAGTTCTCGACAGGGGGCGGATAATGAGCAGTTCTTC. The chain has TRBV6-5 and TRBJ2-1; 10 nucleotides agree with TRBD1. J was trimmed by 7 bases and V by 4 bases; bases with no gene match: 7. This CDR3 region has 15 residues. In germline, CDR1 is MNHEY, CDR2 SVGAGI.

The V call is TRBV4-1, the J call TRBJ2-2; either TRBD1 or TRBD2 may supply D (5 bases each). Trimming removed 1 base from V and 6 bases from J, with 9 bases in between. This CDR3 has 14 residues. Germline CDR1 is MGHRA and CDR2 is YSYEKL. The DNA of the CDR3 is TGCGCCAGCAGCCAAGGGGGGTGGTCCGGGGAGCTGTTTTTT. It translates to CASSQGGWSGELFF.

This chain connects TRBV4-1 to TRBJ1-4, with 10 nucleotides matching TRBD1. Trimming at V came to 3 bases and at J to 8 bases, leaving 9 bases not matched to a gene. Germline-derived CDR1 and CDR2 are MGHRA and YSYEKL. CDR3 size: 16 residues. DNA of the CDR3: TGCGCCAGCAGCCACCGAGAGGGACAGGGGACGGAAAAACTGTTTTTT. This gives the protein CASSHREGQGTEKLFF.

The sample holds many counts of this clonotype. The chain combines TRBV20-1 with TRBJ1-3, with D possibly TRBD1 on 5 matching bases. Germline assignment: CDR1 DFQATT and CDR2 SNEGSKA (reference sequence). V lost 3 bases and J 6 bases, leaving 18 bases between the germline ends. The CDR3 has 15 residues. CDR3 sequence: CSARGTSGRANTIYF. DNA of the CDR3: TGCAGTGCTAGGGGGACCTCAGGAAGGGCAAACACCATATATTTT.

Only a few counts were recorded for this clonotype. The CDR3 loop reads CASSYWQGAGTEAFF. CDR3 DNA: TGTGCCAGCAGTTACTGGCAGGGGGCAGGAACTGAAGCTTTCTTT. J is TRBJ1-1 and V is TRBV6-5, with 8 positions matching TRBD1. Germline-derived CDR1 and CDR2 are MNHEY and SVGAGI. J gave up 5 bases and V 1 base, and 6 bases lay outside the gene matches. The CDR3 runs to 15 residues.

The chain joins TRBV25-1 to TRBJ2-5; 9 bases align to TRBD1. Trimming at V came to 5 bases and at J to 1 base, leaving 8 bases not matched to a gene. The CDR3 is 16 residues long. Germline CDR1 is MGHDK and CDR2 is SYGVNS. CDR3 region: CASSPRAGQGQETQYF. The CDR3 DNA reads TGTGCCAGCAGTCCACGGGCGGGACAGGGCCAAGAGACCCAGTACTTC.